This T cell receptor (beta chain) was sequenced during a study of T cell changes during pregnancy in multiple sclerosis. Sequenced by immunoSEQ multiplex PCR; TCRdb stores in-frame clones only, minus some. The sample records tens of thousands of clones, 85% to 90% being singletons. CDR3 size: 18 residues. With V trimmed by 5 bases and J by 1 base, 16 bases remained unmatched. Germline V gene data show CDR1 as SGHAT and CDR2 as FQNNGV. The sample here was peripheral blood, taken in the first trimester of pregnancy. The sequence was collected from a female donor in good health, enrolled as a control in a pregnancy study. The rearrangement uses TRBV11-2 and TRBJ1-1, with 7 bases that match TRBD1. CDR3 nucleotides: TGTGCCAGCAGCGCAAGACAGGGTTGGGGGCAGGGGAACACTGAAGCTTTCTTT. It codes for CASSARQGWGQGNTEAFF.